This entry lists 4 T cell receptor beta chains sequenced from one sample in a study of shared clonotypes between healthy human individuals. The protocol was immunoSEQ multiplex PCR, while the TCRdb copy is restricted to in-frame clones and leaves out a portion. The data hold 1,100,000 or so clones, with about 84% observed a single time. Sequenced input: memory CD4+ T cells from PBMCs. Stated subset: CD45RA-negative fraction. These receptors all come from a man younger than 35 in good health. Some clones in this sample may be carry-over from other donors' samples.

This sequence joins TRBV18 and TRBJ2-1; TRBD2 agrees at 9 bases. The V segment lost 0 bases and the J segment 7 bases; nucleotides outside the gene matches: 7. CDR1 KGHSH and CDR2 LQKENI come from the germline V gene. The CDR3 runs 16 residues. This chain's CDR3 is CASSPPGLAPGNEQFF. In DNA, the CDR3 is TGTGCCAGCTCACCACCGGGACTAGCTCCTGGGAATGAGCAGTTCTTC. Looking up the rest from reference TRBV18 and TRBJ2-1 gives the full variable domain: NAGVMQNPRHLVRRRGQEARLRCSPMKGHSHVYWYRQLPEEGLKFMVYLQKENIIDESGMPKERFSAEFPKEGPSILRIQQVVRGDSAAYFCASSPPGLAPGNEQFFGPGTRLTVL.

J is TRBJ2-1 and V is TRBV5-1; 7 bases agree with TRBD2. CDR3 size: 14 residues. Germline CDR1 and CDR2: SGHRS and YFSETQ. V trimming: 0 bases; J trimming: 6 bases; junction bases outside the gene matches: 3. CDR3 amino acids: CASSLASGLNEQFF. CDR3 DNA sequence: TGCGCCAGCAGCTTGGCTAGCGGTCTCAATGAGCAGTTCTTC.

The rearrangement uses TRBV5-5 and TRBJ2-3, with a tentative D call TRBD1 (5 bases). Germline CDR1 reads SGHKS; CDR2 reads YYEKEE (reference sequence). CDR3 size: 15 residues. V gave up 0 bases and J gave up 5 bases, with 13 bases separating them. CDR3 sequence reads: CASSLASRVVDTQYF. CDR3 coding DNA: TGTGCCAGCAGCTTGGCCTCCAGGGTGGTAGATACGCAGTATTTT.

The CDR3 loop reads CASSLLRDRVKTEAFF. CDR3 nucleotides: TGTGCCAGCAGCTTGCTCAGGGACAGGGTTAAGACTGAAGCTTTCTTT. The gene calls are TRBV5-8 and TRBJ1-1; TRBD1 matches at 9 bases. In germline, CDR1 is SGHTS, CDR2 YDEGEE. The CDR3 totals 16 residues. Unmatched junction bases numbered 9, after V lost 1 base and J lost 5 bases.